This TCR beta chain originates from a study of T cell responses to AZD1222 COVID-19 vaccine. The protocol was immunoSEQ multiplex PCR, while the TCRdb copy is restricted to in-frame clones and leaves out a portion. The repertoire includes 150,000 or so clones, approximately 91% of them detected once, and under 1.5% sits in the top ten. A remark on this clone: Its antigen is undetermined. Sequence at one end of the junction differs from germline and may be a read error.

Study-level findings and limits: Clonal diversity was possibly underestimated, and white British individuals and females predominated among donors. Spike-specific TCR depth and breadth grew after two AZD1222 doses. Reports say nearly half of spike-specific TCRs go after unmutated variant regions.

Germline-derived CDR1 and CDR2 are SGHKS and YYEKEE (reference sequence). The CDR3 has 14 amino acids. The sample in question was peripheral blood, obtained 28 days after the second AZD1222 dose. This rearrangement joins TRBV5-5 to TRBJ2-7; D is unclear. The receptor comes from an adult who received the AZD1222 COVID-19 vaccine. This CDR3 is CASTLEYYSYEQYF. In DNA form, the CDR3 reads TGTGCCAGCACCTTGGAGTACTATTCCTACGAGCAGTACTTC.